Listed here are 22 T cell receptor beta chains from one sample, sequenced in a study of Graves' ophthalmopathy and Graves' hyperthyroidism. The study amplified TCR beta CDR3 regions using RNA transcripts. The library came from an HTBI-primed first-round RT-PCR and a second-round multiplex PCR. Each CDR3 protein is one row after TCRdb ran MiXCR on the multiplex PCR reads. The data hold 200,000 to 250,000 distinct CDR3 sequences, with approximately 29% observed a single time. Specimen: peripheral blood. These receptors all stem from a man over 45 with Graves' ophthalmopathy.

The DNA for the CDR3 is TGTGCCAGCAGTTACCGGGGCCAGAACACTGAAGCTTTCTTT. Amino acids: CASSYRGQNTEAFF. This chain joins TRBV6-5 and TRBJ1-1, with a possible D match to TRBD1 (5 bases). Trimming removed 2 bases at V and 1 base at J, with 8 bases between. This CDR3 spans 14 amino acids. CDR1 is MNHEY and CDR2 is SVGAGI in the germline V gene.

In its sample, this clonotype was seen many times. The rearrangement links TRBV19 to TRBJ2-7, with 9 bases lining up with TRBD2. The junction had 13 bases not matched to a gene; V was cut back by 6 bases and J by 1 base. CDR3 length: 17 amino acids. In germline, CDR1 is LNHDA, CDR2 SQIVND (reference sequence). This CDR3 is CASSSAAGGDGSYEQYF. DNA for the CDR3: TGTGCCAGTAGCTCCGCCGCGGGAGGGGACGGATCCTACGAGCAGTACTTC.

This chain uses TRBV29-1 with TRBJ2-7; 8 bases are shared with TRBD2. With V trimmed by 5 bases and J by 4 bases, 7 bases remained unmatched. CDR1 is SQVTM and CDR2 is ANQGSEA in the germline V gene. CDR3 size: 13 residues. CDR3 sequence (DNA): TGCAGCGTTAGGACTAGCCTCAGGTACGAGCAGTACTTC. Its protein product is CSVRTSLRYEQYF.

V and J are TRBV27 and TRBJ1-1; D might be TRBD1 (6 bases). CDR3 length equals 14 residues. Trimming shortened V by 6 bases and J by 1 base, and 12 bases separated the two germline ends. CDR1 and CDR2 (germline): MNHEY, SMNVEV (reference sequence). CDR3 loop: CASRGPGENTEAFF. Here the CDR3 DNA reads TGTGCCAGCAGGGGCCCAGGGGAGAACACTGAAGCTTTCTTT.

This clonotype was counted at least ten times. J is TRBJ2-7 and V is TRBV11-2; D gene uncertain. The CDR3 loop spans 14 amino acids. Germline V gene data show CDR1 as SGHAT and CDR2 as FQNNGV. V shed 3 bases and J shed 5 bases, with 14 bases lying between them. DNA of the CDR3: TGTGCCAGCAGCTTGGGGTTGGGCATGGACGAGCAGTACTTC. It yields the protein CASSLGLGMDEQYF. The full variable domain, rest sourced from reference TRBV11-2 and TRBJ2-7, is EAGVAQSPRYKIIEKRQSVAFWCNPISGHATLYWYQQILGQGPKLLIQFQNNGVVDDSQLPKDRFSAERLKGVDSTLKIQPAKLEDSAVYLCASSLGLGMDEQYFGPGTRLTVT.

This clonotype was detected ten times or more. This sequence joins TRBV7-9 and TRBJ2-7, with D perhaps being TRBD1 or TRBD2 (6 bases each). CDR1 and CDR2 from the germline V gene are SEHNR and FQNEAQ (reference sequence). This CDR3 region has 13 residues. V lost 4 bases to trimming and J lost 5 bases, with 12 bases between them. The CDR3 protein is CASSSRGPDEQYF. The CDR3 bases are TGTGCCAGCAGCTCCCGGGGGCCAGACGAGCAGTACTTC.

This clonotype was counted ten times or more. The chain links TRBV5-1 to TRBJ1-6, with D possibly being TRBD1 (6 bases). The germline V gene has CDR1 SGHRS and CDR2 YFSETQ. V gave up 1 base and J gave up 5 bases, with 13 bases separating them. The CDR3 loop spans 16 amino acids. The CDR3 nucleotides read TGCGCCAGCAGCTTGACAACAGGGAAGGATAATTCACCCCTCCACTTT. Translation: CASSLTTGKDNSPLHF.

This clonotype was seen repeatedly, ten times or more. The rearrangement joins TRBV6-2 or TRBV6-3 to TRBJ2-2; 14 bases are shared with TRBD2. V trimming: 5 bases; J trimming: 8 bases; junction bases outside the gene matches: 7. Germline CDR1 is MNHEY and CDR2 is SVGEGT. This CDR3 has 16 amino acids. The CDR3 coding sequence is TGTGCCAGCAGTACGGGACTAGCGGGAGCGGCGGGGGAGCTGTTTTTT. It yields the protein CASSTGLAGAAGELFF.

This clonotype has ten or more counts. The V call is TRBV24-1, the J call TRBJ2-1; D is perhaps TRBD2 (6 bases). This CDR3 is built from 15 residues. Germline CDR1 is KGHDR and CDR2 is SFDVKD. With 2 bases removed from V and 6 bases from J, the gap between germline ends came to 13 bases. CDR3 in DNA: TGTGCCACCAGTGATTCTCGGGGCGGGGTCAATGAGCAGTTCTTC. This sequence encodes CATSDSRGGVNEQFF.

This sequence joins TRBV24-1 and TRBJ2-5, with TRBD1 matching 8 bases. Trimming removed 3 bases from V and 5 bases from J; junction bases left unmatched: 7. The germline V gene has CDR1 KGHDR and CDR2 SFDVKD. This CDR3 has 15 amino acids. The CDR3 nucleotides read TGTGCCACCAGTGATCTCCAGGGGGCTCGGGAGACCCAGTACTTC. Translated, it gives CATSDLQGARETQYF.

The V gene is TRBV2, the J gene TRBJ2-2; D may be TRBD1 (6 bases). This CDR3 has 12 residues. Trimming removed 2 bases from V and 10 bases from J, with 8 bases in between. Germline-derived CDR1 and CDR2 are SNHLY and FYNNEI. The CDR3 sequence: CASSESGEELFF. For the CDR3, the DNA is TGTGCCAGCAGTGAATCAGGGGAGGAGCTGTTTTTT.

This clonotype was seen a single time. V usage is TRBV7-9 and J usage is TRBJ1-6; D is unclear. Trimming left V 1 base short and J 7 bases short, with 11 bases between. The CDR3 runs 15 residues. Germline V gene data show CDR1 as SEHNR and CDR2 as FQNEAQ (reference sequence). This CDR3 is CASSLGEGNNSPLHF. The DNA for the CDR3 is TGTGCCAGCAGCTTAGGGGAGGGAAACAATTCACCCCTCCACTTT.

As to this clonotype: An end of the junction differs from the germline gene, which may be a read error. The genes are TRBV7-2 and TRBJ2-7; D could derive from TRBD1 or TRBD2 (5 bases each). The germline V gene encodes CDR1 SGHTA and CDR2 FQGNSA. The CDR3 length is 14 residues. The CDR3 protein is CASRGVIPSNEQYF. CDR3 nucleotides: TGTGCCAGCAGGGGGGTAATCCCCTCCAACGAGCAGTACTTC.

This clonotype occurred a few times. CDR3 amino acids: CASSEKGVGQETQYF. The CDR3 nucleotides are TGTGCCAGCAGTGAGAAGGGGGTGGGCCAAGAGACCCAGTACTTC. This rearrangement joins TRBV6-1 to TRBJ2-5; D is possibly TRBD1 (6 bases). Trimming removed 3 bases at V and 1 base at J, with 12 bases between. Germline V gene lookup returns CDR1 MNHNS and CDR2 SASEGT. The CDR3 has 15 residues.

The chain is built from TRBV7-9 and TRBJ2-7; D not certain. Germline V CDR1 and CDR2: SEHNR, FQNEAQ (reference sequence). The CDR3 covers 14 residues. V lost 0 bases and J lost 0, with 6 bases in between. The CDR3 loop is CASSLAESSYEQYF. CDR3 nucleotide sequence: TGTGCCAGCAGCTTAGCGGAATCCTCCTACGAGCAGTACTTC.

This chain links TRBV28 with TRBJ1-1; 8 nucleotides match TRBD1. CDR1 is MDHEN and CDR2 is SYDVKM in the germline V gene. Trimming at V came to 3 bases and at J to 4 bases, leaving 4 bases not matched to a gene. This CDR3 region has 14 residues. CDR3 DNA sequence: TGTGCCAGCAGTTTCCCCACAGGGGGCACTGAAGCTTTCTTT. Translating gives CASSFPTGGTEAFF.

This clonotype is labeled as medium-sized. The chain combines TRBV12-3 or TRBV12-4 with TRBJ2-5, with 9 nucleotides matching TRBD1. V shed 7 bases, J shed 4 bases, and the junction held 7 bases outside the gene matches. CDR3 length equals 14 residues. The CDR3 DNA reads as TGTGCCAGCAACACACAGGGGGCGGGAGAGACCCAGTACTTC. Translation gives CASNTQGAGETQYF.

This clonotype was recorded many times. The chain links TRBV6-5 to TRBJ2-7; a weak D match, TRBD1 (5 bases). This CDR3 contains 14 residues. The V and J ends lost 6 bases and 6 bases respectively, with 18 bases between them. CDR1 is MNHEY, CDR2 SVGAGI, per germline. The CDR3 region is CASSPRDLTGEQYF. The CDR3 coding sequence is TGTGCCAGCAGCCCCCGCGACCTTACAGGCGAGCAGTACTTC.

This clonotype was observed at least ten times. This chain uses TRBV19 with TRBJ1-6; TRBD1 matches at 8 bases. The CDR3 is 17 amino acids. Germline V gene lookup returns CDR1 LNHDA and CDR2 SQIVND (reference sequence). The J segment lost 9 bases and the V segment lost 1 base, leaving 11 bases of the junction unmatched. CDR3 in DNA: TGTGCCAGTAGTATAGGCGAAAGGACAGGGAGAACTTCACCCCTCCACTTT. Translation gives CASSIGERTGRTSPLHF.

This clonotype was detected many times. The genes are TRBV27 and TRBJ1-2, with a weak D call TRBD1 (5 bases). Trimming left V 7 bases short and J 10 bases short, with 22 bases between. The V gene's germline CDR1 is MNHEY and CDR2 SMNVEV (reference sequence). This CDR3 contains 14 residues. CDR3 loop: CASTTGRGVGIYTF. CDR3 nucleotides: TGTGCCAGCACTACCGGCCGGGGGGTGGGGATCTACACCTTC.

This clonotype was picked up many times. The chain links TRBV28 to TRBJ1-1; D is unclear. Germline lookup yields CDR1 MDHEN and CDR2 SYDVKM. The CDR3 has 20 residues. V lost 4 bases to trimming and J lost 0 bases, with 27 bases between them. CDR3 sequence: CASSYILPFAALEMNTEAFF. CDR3 nucleotides: TGTGCCAGCAGTTATATTCTCCCGTTTGCGGCACTCGAGATGAACACTGAAGCTTTCTTT.

This clonotype was seen many times. This CDR3 is CATSREPRLVSNEQFF. CDR3 nucleotide sequence: TGTGCCACCAGCAGAGAACCCCGACTAGTGAGTAATGAGCAGTTCTTC. This chain links TRBV15 with TRBJ2-1, with D possibly matching TRBD2 (6 bases). The CDR3 runs 16 residues. V was trimmed by 0 bases and J by 7 bases, leaving 16 bases between them. Germline V gene lookup returns CDR1 LNHNV and CDR2 YYDKDF (reference sequence). Based on the CDR3 plus reference TRBV15 and TRBJ2-1, the full variable domain is DAMVIQNPRYQVTQFGKPVTLSCSQTLNHNVMYWYQQKSSQAPKLLFHYYDKDFNNEADTPDNFQSRRPNTSFCFLDIRSPGLGDTAMYLCATSREPRLVSNEQFFGPGTRLTVL.